These 28 T cell receptor beta chains originate from one sample sequenced in a study of technical replicates of blood from a handful of donors. Produced via immunoSEQ multiplex PCR; TCRdb's table is partial and in-frame only. Of around 73,000 clones in the sample, 85% to 95% are singletons; the top ten hold roughly 4.5%. Sequenced sample: PBMCs. The receptors derive from a human donor in good health. Some clones in this sample may be carry-over from other donors' samples.

The V and J genes are TRBV5-1 and TRBJ2-3; D perhaps matches TRBD2 (5 bases). The CDR3 runs 15 residues. V lost 0 bases to trimming and J lost 6 bases, with 14 bases between them. Germline V gene data show CDR1 as SGHRS and CDR2 as YFSETQ. CDR3 loop: CASSLGRGPEDTQYF. CDR3 DNA: TGCGCCAGCAGCTTGGGGAGAGGGCCAGAGGATACGCAGTATTTT.

The chain uses TRBV7-9 and TRBJ2-3, with D possibly matching TRBD1 (6 bases). This CDR3 has 14 amino acids. Germline lookup yields CDR1 SEHNR and CDR2 FQNEAQ (reference sequence). V lost 5 bases and J 4 bases, leaving 13 bases between the germline ends. CDR3 in DNA: TGTGCCAGCAGCCATCCTACAGGGTCAGATACGCAGTATTTT. Translating it yields CASSHPTGSDTQYF. Drawing the rest from reference TRBV7-9 and TRBJ2-3, the complete variable domain is DTGVSQNPRHKITKRGQNVTFRCDPISEHNRLYWYRQTLGQGPEFLTYFQNEAQLEKSRLLSDRFSAERPKGSFSTLEIQRTEQGDSAMYLCASSHPTGSDTQYFGPGTRLTVL.

The genes are TRBV10-3 and TRBJ1-2, with a tentative D call TRBD1 (5 bases). Germline-derived CDR1 and CDR2 are ENHRY and SYGVKD. V was cut by 0 bases and J by 5 bases, with 10 bases left in between. The CDR3 loop spans 14 amino acids. The DNA of the CDR3 is TGTGCCATCAGTGAGTCACGGGAGGGGTATGGCTACACCTTC. It yields the protein CAISESREGYGYTF.

The chain combines TRBV4-3 with TRBJ2-7; D not certain. V was cut by 0 bases and J by 2 bases, with 11 bases left in between. CDR3 length: 15 amino acids. Per germline, CDR1 LGHNA and CDR2 YSLEER. CDR3 region: CASSQDYADPYEQYF. CDR3 bases: TGCGCCAGCAGCCAAGATTACGCGGATCCCTACGAGCAGTACTTC.

This chain links TRBV11-3 with TRBJ2-1, with a possible D match to TRBD2 (7 bases). The germline V gene has CDR1 SGHNT and CDR2 YENEEA. Trimming removed 1 base from V and 10 bases from J, with 23 bases in between. The CDR3 sequence is 17 residues long. Here the CDR3 reads CASSLGRTRGVAYEQFF. The CDR3 DNA is TGTGCCAGCAGCTTAGGGAGGACTAGGGGGGTCGCTTACGAGCAGTTCTTC.

The rearrangement uses TRBV19 and TRBJ2-1; 9 nucleotides align to TRBD1. The CDR3 has 15 residues. Germline assignment: CDR1 LNHDA and CDR2 SQIVND (reference sequence). The J segment lost 6 bases and the V segment lost 5 bases, leaving 8 bases of the junction unmatched. CDR3 in amino acids: CASSRSGTGSNEQFF. The CDR3 bases are TGTGCCAGTAGTCGATCCGGGACAGGGTCCAATGAGCAGTTCTTC.

The rearrangement links TRBV6-1 to TRBJ2-3; D gene unclear. V lost 3 bases to trimming and J lost 8 bases, with 15 bases between them. The CDR3 contains 14 residues. Germline CDR1 reads MNHNS; CDR2 reads SASEGT. The CDR3 sequence: CASSDANGHSTQYF. The CDR3 region has the DNA TGTGCCAGCAGTGATGCGAATGGCCACAGTACGCAGTATTTT.

This chain uses TRBV7-9 with TRBJ2-2, with TRBD2 identical over 7 bases. Germline CDR1 is SEHNR and CDR2 is FQNEAQ (reference sequence). Trimming took 5 bases from V and 5 from J; bases not matched to a gene: 8. This CDR3 contains 15 residues. The CDR3 coding sequence is TGTGCCAGCAGCACTAGGACTAGTTTGACCGGGGAGCTGTTTTTT. It codes for CASSTRTSLTGELFF. Based on the CDR3 plus reference TRBV7-9 and TRBJ2-2, the full variable domain is DTGVSQNPRHKITKRGQNVTFRCDPISEHNRLYWYRQTLGQGPEFLTYFQNEAQLEKSRLLSDRFSAERPKGSFSTLEIQRTEQGDSAMYLCASSTRTSLTGELFFGEGSRLTVL.

The J gene is TRBJ1-1, the V gene TRBV18; D gene unclear. Germline V CDR1 and CDR2: KGHSH, LQKENI. The CDR3 extends over 13 amino acids. V dropped 3 bases and J dropped 7 bases, with 12 bases sitting between them. The CDR3 DNA reads as TGTGCCAGCTCACCGCAGGCTGACGGTGAAGCTTTCTTT. Protein: CASSPQADGEAFF.

This clone is a singleton in its sample. The chain couples TRBV12-5 to TRBJ2-1; TRBD1 matches at 10 bases. CDR1 is LGHNT and CDR2 is FRNRAP in the germline V gene. V shed 2 bases, J shed 8 bases, and the junction held 12 bases outside the gene matches. The CDR3 covers 17 residues. CDR3 DNA sequence: TGTGCTAGTGGTTTGACGAACCTGGACAGGGGGATGGATGAGCAGTTCTTC. Amino acid sequence: CASGLTNLDRGMDEQFF.

The rearrangement joins TRBV19 to TRBJ2-7; D is possibly TRBD2 (6 bases). The germline V gene encodes CDR1 LNHDA and CDR2 SQIVND (reference sequence). Deletions cut 5 bases from V and 2 bases from J, with 22 bases between. This CDR3 contains 17 residues. The CDR3, as DNA: TGTGCCAGTAGTCGACACGCGAGCAGCGGGTCCACCTACGAGCAGTACTTC. Its protein product is CASSRHASSGSTYEQYF.

The chain has TRBV7-3 and TRBJ1-2; 7 nucleotides match TRBD1. J lost 4 bases, V lost 2 bases, and 4 bases had no gene match. The germline gives CDR1 SGHTA, CDR2 FQGTGA. This CDR3 is built from 14 residues. Here the CDR3 reads CASSLDSGGYGYTF. CDR3 sequence (DNA): TGTGCCAGCAGCTTAGATTCAGGGGGCTATGGCTACACCTTC. The full variable domain, with the rest looked up from reference TRBV7-3 and TRBJ1-2, is GAGVSQTPSNKVTEKGKYVELRCDPISGHTALYWYRQSLGQGPEFLIYFQGTGAADDSGLPNDRFFAVRPEGSVSTLKIQRTERGDSAVYLCASSLDSGGYGYTFGSGTRLTVV.

This clone was detected a few times. The chain links TRBV7-3 to TRBJ1-1; D gene uncertain. Germline V CDR1 and CDR2: SGHTA, FQGTGA. Deletions cut 1 base from V and 7 bases from J, with 10 bases between. CDR3 size: 13 residues. CDR3 residues: CASSLIIGSEAFF. CDR3 bases: TGTGCCAGCAGCTTAATTATCGGGAGTGAAGCTTTCTTT. The variable domain in full, completed from reference TRBV7-3 and TRBJ1-1, reads GAGVSQTPSNKVTEKGKYVELRCDPISGHTALYWYRQSLGQGPEFLIYFQGTGAADDSGLPNDRFFAVRPEGSVSTLKIQRTERGDSAVYLCASSLIIGSEAFFGQGTRLTVV.

The chain is built from TRBV5-4 and TRBJ2-2; 8 nucleotides agree with TRBD2. The CDR3 totals 15 residues. Trimming removed 3 bases from V and 3 bases from J; junction bases left unmatched: 4. CDR1 is SGHNT, CDR2 YYREEE, per germline (reference sequence). The CDR3 sequence: CASSSPAGDTGELFF. The CDR3 bases are TGTGCCAGCAGCTCCCCAGCGGGAGACACCGGGGAGCTGTTTTTT.

In this sample, this clone turned up once. This chain uses TRBV5-5 with TRBJ1-5; D gene unclear. This CDR3 is built from 17 residues. Germline CDR1 is SGHKS and CDR2 is YYEKEE (reference sequence). V was pared by 5 bases and J by 0 bases, with 18 bases between. The CDR3 DNA reads as TGTGCCAGCAGTCTAAAAACCATCGGAGATAGCAATCAGCCCCAGCATTTT. Translating gives CASSLKTIGDSNQPQHF.

This sequence joins TRBV4-1 and TRBJ2-7; 9 bases line up with TRBD2. The V gene's germline CDR1 is MGHRA and CDR2 YSYEKL. V lost 0 bases, J lost 3 bases, and 9 bases stayed unmatched. The CDR3 sequence is 17 residues long. The CDR3 sequence: CASSQDELAGAYYEQYF. In nucleotides, the CDR3 is TGCGCCAGCAGCCAAGATGAACTAGCGGGTGCGTACTACGAGCAGTACTTC.

The chain joins TRBV5-4 to TRBJ2-7; a weak D match, TRBD2 (6 bases). Trimming pared 4 bases from V and 4 bases from J, leaving 15 bases between. The germline gives CDR1 SGHNT, CDR2 YYREEE (reference sequence). This CDR3 comprises 14 residues. The CDR3 region has the DNA TGTGCCAGCAGCCGGTCTAGCGAATTGTACGAGCAGTACTTC. Translating gives CASSRSSELYEQYF.

The rearrangement joins TRBV13 to TRBJ2-5, with D possibly matching TRBD1 (6 bases). V was shortened by 3 bases and J by 5 bases, with 10 bases between the two germline ends. Germline CDR1 reads PRHDT; CDR2 reads FYEKMQ (reference sequence). The CDR3 is 13 amino acids. CDR3 DNA: TGTGCCAGCAGCTTTCGTCAGGGGGAGACCCAGTACTTC. It specifies CASSFRQGETQYF.

This rearrangement joins TRBV7-6 to TRBJ2-1; 11 nucleotides align to TRBD2. This CDR3 is 16 amino acids long. V dropped 4 bases and J dropped 4; count of bases not matched to a gene: 6. The germline V gene has CDR1 SGHVS and CDR2 FNYEAQ. In nucleotides, the CDR3 is TGTGCCAGCAGCTCCCAAACTAGCGGGGGATACAATGAGCAGTTCTTC. Protein sequence: CASSSQTSGGYNEQFF.

The chain uses TRBV5-6 and TRBJ2-7; TRBD1 might be the D (5 bases). The germline V gene encodes CDR1 SGHDT and CDR2 YYEEEE. Trimming took off 2 bases at V and 5 bases at J, with 11 bases between the two ends. The CDR3 extends over 13 amino acids. The CDR3 here is CASSFRFRDEQYF. CDR3 nucleotide sequence: TGTGCCAGCAGCTTCCGATTCAGGGACGAGCAGTACTTC.

The J gene is TRBJ2-3, the V gene TRBV6-4, with a tentative D call TRBD2 (6 bases). Germline-derived CDR1 and CDR2 are MRHNA and SNTAGT. V gave up 3 bases and J gave up 5 bases, with 9 bases separating them. This CDR3 is 13 amino acids long. Written as DNA, the CDR3 is TGTGCCAGCAGTGAGCAGGGAGGAGATACGCAGTATTTT. Its translation: CASSEQGGDTQYF.

V gene TRBV6-6 combines with J gene TRBJ2-1, with TRBD1 as a possible D gene (6 bases). Looked up from germline, CDR1 is MNHNY and CDR2 is SVGAGI (reference sequence). Between the trimmed V and J ends, which lost 5 bases and 6 bases, there was a span of 14 bases. This CDR3 is 14 amino acids long. The CDR3 reads CASSRNRAINEQFF. The CDR3 coding sequence is TGTGCCAGCAGTAGAAACAGGGCGATCAATGAGCAGTTCTTC.

V is TRBV30 and J is TRBJ2-4; the match to TRBD2 covers 10 bases. The CDR3 contains 13 residues. The V gene end was trimmed by 4 bases and the J gene end by 6 bases; junction bases not matched to a gene: 3. Germline CDR1 and CDR2: GTSNPN and SVGIG (reference sequence). As DNA, the CDR3 is TGTGCCTGGACCAGCGGGGGGGGAAACATTCAGTACTTC. Protein: CAWTSGGGNIQYF.

This rearrangement joins TRBV5-4 to TRBJ2-2, with 9 bases aligning to TRBD1. CDR1 and CDR2 (germline): SGHNT, YYREEE (reference sequence). V was clipped by 4 bases and J by 4 bases; unmatched bases: 8. The CDR3 runs 16 residues. Here the CDR3 DNA reads TGTGCCAGCAGCCCGGTGGGACAGGGTTTCACCGGGGAGCTGTTTTTT. It translates to CASSPVGQGFTGELFF.

The chain couples TRBV4-1 to TRBJ2-7; D not resolved. Looked up from germline, CDR1 is MGHRA and CDR2 is YSYEKL. Trimming took 3 bases from V and 3 from J, leaving 9 bases between them. This CDR3 comprises 13 residues. The CDR3 loop is CASSHQNSYEQYF. The CDR3 coding sequence is TGCGCCAGCAGCCACCAAAACAGCTACGAGCAGTACTTC.

Only one count was recorded for this clone. The gene calls are TRBV5-1 and TRBJ2-1; a weak D match, TRBD2 (6 bases). Trimming pared 4 bases from V and 0 bases from J, leaving 14 bases between. The CDR3 is 16 residues long. Germline V gives CDR1 SGHRS, CDR2 YFSETQ. In DNA form, the CDR3 reads TGCGCCAGCAGCCCCCCCCTAGCGTCCTCCTACAATGAGCAGTTCTTC. It yields the protein CASSPPLASSYNEQFF. Looking up the rest from reference TRBV5-1 and TRBJ2-1 gives the full variable domain: KAGVTQTPRYLIKTRGQQVTLSCSPISGHRSVSWYQQTPGQGLQFLFEYFSETQRNKGNFPGRFSGRQFSNSRSEMNVSTLELGDSALYLCASSPPLASSYNEQFFGPGTRLTVL.

V usage is TRBV19 and J usage is TRBJ2-7, with 7 positions matching TRBD1. Germline V gene lookup returns CDR1 LNHDA and CDR2 SQIVND (reference sequence). The CDR3 contains 16 residues. The junction had 8 bases not matched to a gene; V was cut back by 0 bases and J by 3 bases. CDR3 amino acids: CASSIDATGHYYEQYF. The CDR3 DNA is TGTGCCAGTAGTATAGATGCGACAGGGCATTACTACGAGCAGTACTTC.

The CDR3: CASSPPTGTYEQYF. CDR3 DNA sequence: TGTGCCAGCTCACCACCGACGGGTACCTACGAGCAGTACTTC. The J gene is TRBJ2-7, the V gene TRBV18; D not certain. CDR1 KGHSH and CDR2 LQKENI come from the germline V gene. The CDR3 consists of 14 residues. The germline V and J ends were trimmed by 0 bases and 2 bases, with 8 bases remaining between them.